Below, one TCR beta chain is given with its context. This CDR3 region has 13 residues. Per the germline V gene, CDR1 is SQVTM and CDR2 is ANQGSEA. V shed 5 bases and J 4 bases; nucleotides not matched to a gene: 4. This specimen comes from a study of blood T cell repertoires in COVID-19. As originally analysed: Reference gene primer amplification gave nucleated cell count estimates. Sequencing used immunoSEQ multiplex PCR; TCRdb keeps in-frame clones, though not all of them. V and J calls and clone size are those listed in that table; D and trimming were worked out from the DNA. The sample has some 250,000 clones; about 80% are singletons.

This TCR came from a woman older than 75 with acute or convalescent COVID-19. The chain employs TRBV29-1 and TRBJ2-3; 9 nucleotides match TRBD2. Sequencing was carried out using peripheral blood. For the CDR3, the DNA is TGCAGCGTTACCCGGACTAGCGCAGATACGCAGTATTTT. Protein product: CSVTRTSADTQYF.